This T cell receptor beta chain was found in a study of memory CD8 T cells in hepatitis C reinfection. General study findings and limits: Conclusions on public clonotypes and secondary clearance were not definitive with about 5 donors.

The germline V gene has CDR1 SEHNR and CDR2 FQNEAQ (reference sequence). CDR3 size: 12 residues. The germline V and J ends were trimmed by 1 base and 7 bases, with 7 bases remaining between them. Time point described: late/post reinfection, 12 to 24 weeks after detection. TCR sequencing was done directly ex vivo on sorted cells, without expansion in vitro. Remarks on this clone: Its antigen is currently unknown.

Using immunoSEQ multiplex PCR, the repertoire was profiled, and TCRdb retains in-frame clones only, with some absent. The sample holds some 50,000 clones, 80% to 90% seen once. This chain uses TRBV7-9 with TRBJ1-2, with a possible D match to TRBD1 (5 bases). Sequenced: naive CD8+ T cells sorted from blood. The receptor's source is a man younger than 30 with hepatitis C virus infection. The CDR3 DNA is TGTGCCAGCAGCTTAGGCAGGGCTGGCTACACCTTC. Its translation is CASSLGRAGYTF.